These T cell receptor beta chains were read from a single sample in a study of tumor and adjacent non-tumor tissue in lung cancer. TCRdb recomputed calls from the multiplex PCR reads with MiXCR, one row per CDR3 protein. The sample includes 60,000 to 85,000 distinct CDR3 sequences, 75% to 90% of them seen just once. The specimen was lung tumor tissue. All receptors come from a woman aged 45-65 years with non-small cell lung cancer. Both conserved end residues are part of each CDR3. D genes are given only for firm matches. The size entry is marked missing in some rows and otherwise reads once, few, many or a size class.

D	size	J	V	DNA	CDR3
TRBD1	.	TRBJ1-2	TRBV5-5	TGTGCCAGCAACTTGACCGGGACAGAAAACTATGGTTACGCCTTC	CASNLTGTENYGYAF
.	once	TRBJ2-6	TRBV4-3	TGCGCCAGCAACCTAGATGCAGTCTCTGGGGCCAACGTCCTGACTTTC	CASNLDAVSGANVLTF
.	.	TRBJ2-5	TRBV29-1	TGCAGCGTTATCCAGACAGAGACCCAATACTTC	CSVIQTETQYF
.	once	TRBJ1-3	TRBV5-1	TGTACCATCAGCTTGGGCCGTACCGATTCTGGAAACACCATATTTTTT	CTISLGRTDSGNTIFF
.	.	TRBJ2-1	TRBV11-2	TGTGTCAGCAGCCTAGAACCTAGCTCCTACAATGGGCAGTTCTTC	CVSSLEPSSYNGQFF
.	.	TRBJ2-2	TRBV11-2	TGTGCCAGTAGCTTAGTGCCCGGTCCCGGAGAACTGTTATTT	CASSLVPGPGELLF
.	.	TRBJ1-6	TRBV4-1	TGCACCAGCAGACTAGACAGTGCCGGTTCACCCCTCCACTTT	CTSRLDSAGSPLHF
TRBD1	.	TRBJ2-3	TRBV15	TGTGCCACCAGCAGAGATAACCGAGACAGGGAAAACACAGATACGCAGTATTTT	CATSRDNRDRENTDTQYF
.	.	TRBJ2-5	TRBV20-1	TGCAGTGCTATGGACAGAACAGTCTTGGGCGAGACCCAGTACTTC	CSAMDRTVLGETQYF
.	.	TRBJ1-2	TRBV12-3/TRBV12-4	TGTGCGAGCAGAACATCCGGGACACCCTTGGGAGGCTACACCTTC	CASRTSGTPLGGYTF
TRBD1	.	TRBJ2-1	TRBV7-9	TGTGTCAGCGGCTTAGTAGGACAGGGGACCAATGAGCAGTTCTTC	CVSGLVGQGTNEQFF